This T cell receptor beta chain was documented in a study of blood T cell repertoires in COVID-19. About the study: Italy, Spain and the United States were the sources of the convalescent and acute COVID-19 samples. PBMCs, B-cell-depleted T cells, or T cells were the source of the cDNA or gDNA that made up the material.

In the source study's methods: Reference gene primers were amplified, and this amplification served to estimate nucleated cell counts. The table came from immunoSEQ multiplex PCR; TCRdb's copy has only in-frame clones and leaves some out. For V, J and clone size, that table is used; D and trimming come from the DNA. The sample comprises under 85,000 clones, around 83% of which are singletons, and roughly 40% rests with the top ten. The germline V gene encodes CDR1 SGHKS and CDR2 YYEKEE (reference sequence). This CDR3 spans 14 amino acids. The V segment lost 10 bases and the J segment 1 base; nucleotides outside the gene matches: 8.

The specimen was peripheral blood. The gene calls are TRBV5-5 and TRBJ2-7; 10 nucleotides match TRBD2. This receptor was taken from an elderly man with active or convalescent COVID-19. The CDR3 reads CAPLAGLNSYEQYF. DNA for the CDR3: TGTGCCCCACTAGCGGGGCTTAATTCCTACGAGCAGTACTTC.